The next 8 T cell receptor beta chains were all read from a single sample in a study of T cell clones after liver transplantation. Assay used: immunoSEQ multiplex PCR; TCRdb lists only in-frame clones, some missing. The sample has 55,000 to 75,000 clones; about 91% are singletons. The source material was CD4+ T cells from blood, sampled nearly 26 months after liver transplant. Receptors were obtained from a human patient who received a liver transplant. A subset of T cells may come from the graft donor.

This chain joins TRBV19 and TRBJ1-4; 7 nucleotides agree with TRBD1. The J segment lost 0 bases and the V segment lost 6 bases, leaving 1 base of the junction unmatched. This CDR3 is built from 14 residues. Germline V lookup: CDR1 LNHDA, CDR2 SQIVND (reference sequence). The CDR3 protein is CASRTGATNEKLFF. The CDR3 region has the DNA TGTGCCAGTAGAACAGGGGCAACTAATGAAAAACTGTTTTTT.

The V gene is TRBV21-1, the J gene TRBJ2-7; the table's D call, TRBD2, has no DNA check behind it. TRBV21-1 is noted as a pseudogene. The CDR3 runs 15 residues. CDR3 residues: CASSKVLAGGGEQYF. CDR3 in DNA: TGTGCCAGCAGCAAGGTTCTAGCGGGAGGCGGGGAGCAGTACTTC.

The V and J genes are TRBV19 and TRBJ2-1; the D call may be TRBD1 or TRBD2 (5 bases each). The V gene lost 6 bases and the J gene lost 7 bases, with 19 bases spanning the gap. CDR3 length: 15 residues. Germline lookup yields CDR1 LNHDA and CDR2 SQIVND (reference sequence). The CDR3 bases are TGTGCCAGTAGCGGAGCGACAGTCTCGGGAAATGAGCAGTTCTTC. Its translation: CASSGATVSGNEQFF.

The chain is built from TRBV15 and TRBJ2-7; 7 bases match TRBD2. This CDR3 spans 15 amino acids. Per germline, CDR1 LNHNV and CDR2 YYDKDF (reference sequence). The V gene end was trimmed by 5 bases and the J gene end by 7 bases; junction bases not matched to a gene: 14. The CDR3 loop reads CATSSRLAGAEEQYF. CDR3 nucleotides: TGTGCCACCAGCTCCCGGTTGGCGGGAGCGGAAGAGCAGTACTTC.

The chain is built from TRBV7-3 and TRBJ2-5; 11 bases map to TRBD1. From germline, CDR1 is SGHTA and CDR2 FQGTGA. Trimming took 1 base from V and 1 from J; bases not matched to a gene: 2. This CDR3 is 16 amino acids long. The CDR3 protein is CASSLRGQGVQETQYF. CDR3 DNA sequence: TGTGCCAGCAGCTTAAGGGGACAGGGGGTCCAAGAGACCCAGTACTTC.

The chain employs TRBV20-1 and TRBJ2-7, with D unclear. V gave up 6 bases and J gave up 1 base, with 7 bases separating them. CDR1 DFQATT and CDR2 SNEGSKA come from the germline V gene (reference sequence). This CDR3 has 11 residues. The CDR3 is CSAGKSYEQYF. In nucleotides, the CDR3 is TGCAGTGCAGGGAAGTCCTACGAGCAGTACTTC.

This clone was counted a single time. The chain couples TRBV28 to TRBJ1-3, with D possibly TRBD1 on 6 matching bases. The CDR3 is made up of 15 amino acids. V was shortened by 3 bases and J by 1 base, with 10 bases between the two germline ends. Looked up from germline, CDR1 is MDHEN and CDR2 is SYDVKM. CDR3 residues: CASSFAGTSGNTIYF. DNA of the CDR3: TGTGCCAGCAGTTTCGCCGGGACATCTGGAAACACCATATATTTT.

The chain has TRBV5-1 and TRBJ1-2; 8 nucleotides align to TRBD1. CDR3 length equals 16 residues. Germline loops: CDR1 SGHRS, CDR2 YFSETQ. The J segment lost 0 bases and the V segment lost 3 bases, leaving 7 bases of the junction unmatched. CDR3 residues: CASSSGQGQTNYGYTF. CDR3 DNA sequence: TGCGCCAGCAGCTCCGGACAGGGACAAACTAACTATGGCTACACCTTC.